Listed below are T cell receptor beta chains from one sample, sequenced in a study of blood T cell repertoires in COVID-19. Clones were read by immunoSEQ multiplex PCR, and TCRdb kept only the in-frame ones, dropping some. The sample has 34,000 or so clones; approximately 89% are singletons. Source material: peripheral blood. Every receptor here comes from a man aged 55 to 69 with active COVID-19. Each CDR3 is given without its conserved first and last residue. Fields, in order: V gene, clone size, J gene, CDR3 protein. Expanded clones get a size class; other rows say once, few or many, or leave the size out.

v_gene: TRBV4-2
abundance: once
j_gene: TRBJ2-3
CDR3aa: ASSQEWASGWSTDTQY

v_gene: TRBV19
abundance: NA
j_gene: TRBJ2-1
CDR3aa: ASSRLAGNSYNEQF

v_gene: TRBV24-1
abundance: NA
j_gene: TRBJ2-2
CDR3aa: ATSDRTGVSGELF

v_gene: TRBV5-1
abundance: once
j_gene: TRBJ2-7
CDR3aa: ASSLGTEGEQY

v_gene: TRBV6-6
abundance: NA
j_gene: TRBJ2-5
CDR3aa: ASSYITEETQY

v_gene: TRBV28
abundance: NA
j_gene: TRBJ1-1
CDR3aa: ASSLTGGMATEAF

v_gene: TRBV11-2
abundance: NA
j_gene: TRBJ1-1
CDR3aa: ASRRRQATFTEAF

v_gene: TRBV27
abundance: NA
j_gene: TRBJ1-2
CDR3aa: ASSPRRDRAPFT

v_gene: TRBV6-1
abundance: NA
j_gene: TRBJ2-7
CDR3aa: ASSDSRAPTGEQY

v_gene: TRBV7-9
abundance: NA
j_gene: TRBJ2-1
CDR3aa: ASSRGSSYNEQF

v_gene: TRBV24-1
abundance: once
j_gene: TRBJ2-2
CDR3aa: ATSEPDSNTGELF

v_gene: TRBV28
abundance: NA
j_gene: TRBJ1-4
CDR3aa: ASSQGGPGEKLF

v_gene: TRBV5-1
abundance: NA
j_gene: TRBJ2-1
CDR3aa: ASSTTSGSMGEQF

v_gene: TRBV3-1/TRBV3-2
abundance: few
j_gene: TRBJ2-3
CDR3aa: ASSPGRKRTTDTQY

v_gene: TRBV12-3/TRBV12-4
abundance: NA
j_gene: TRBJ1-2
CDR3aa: ASSLSQIYGYT

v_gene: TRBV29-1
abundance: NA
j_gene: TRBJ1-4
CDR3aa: SVEAGYDNEKLF

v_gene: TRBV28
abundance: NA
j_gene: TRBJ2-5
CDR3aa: ASSSQSGVETQY

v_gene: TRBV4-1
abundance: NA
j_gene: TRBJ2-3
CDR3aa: ASSQDGGDTDTQY

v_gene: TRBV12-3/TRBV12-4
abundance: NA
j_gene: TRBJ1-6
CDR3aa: ASTAAYNSPLH

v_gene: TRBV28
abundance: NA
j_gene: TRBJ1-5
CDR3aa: ASSLYGRGNSNQPQH

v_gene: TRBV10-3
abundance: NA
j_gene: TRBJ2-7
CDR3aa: AISGGGYEQY

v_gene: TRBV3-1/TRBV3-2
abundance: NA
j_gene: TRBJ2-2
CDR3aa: ASSQSGMGGELF

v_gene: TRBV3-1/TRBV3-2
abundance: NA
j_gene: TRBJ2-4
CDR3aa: ASSPLSTSGVTQY

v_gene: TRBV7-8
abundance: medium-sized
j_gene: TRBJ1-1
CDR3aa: ASSLGAGTEAF

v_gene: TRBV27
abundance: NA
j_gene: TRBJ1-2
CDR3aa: ASSFLVGQGRNYGYT

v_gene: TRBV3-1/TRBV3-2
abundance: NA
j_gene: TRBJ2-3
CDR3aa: ASSHGLASTDTQY

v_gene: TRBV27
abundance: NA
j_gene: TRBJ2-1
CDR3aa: ASSLSGTSGNEQF

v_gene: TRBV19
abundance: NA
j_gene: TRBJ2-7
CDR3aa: ASTQPTGERREIYEQY

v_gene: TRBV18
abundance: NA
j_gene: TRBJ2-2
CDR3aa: ASSPQRGGTGELF

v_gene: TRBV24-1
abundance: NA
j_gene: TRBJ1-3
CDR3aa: ATSDWDRGSSGNTIY

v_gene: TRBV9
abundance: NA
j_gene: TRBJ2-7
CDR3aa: ASSVATGGAAGAYEQY

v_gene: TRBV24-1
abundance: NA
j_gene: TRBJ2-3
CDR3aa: ATSDARATGLTDTQY

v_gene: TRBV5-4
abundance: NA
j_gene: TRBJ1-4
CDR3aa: ASSTQGNEKLF

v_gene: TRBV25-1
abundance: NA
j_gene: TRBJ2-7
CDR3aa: ASSEWGQGKSHGQY

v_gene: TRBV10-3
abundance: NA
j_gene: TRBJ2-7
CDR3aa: ATTPGLAGPYGQY

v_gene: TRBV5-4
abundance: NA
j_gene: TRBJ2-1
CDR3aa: ASSFFRTSTLNEQF

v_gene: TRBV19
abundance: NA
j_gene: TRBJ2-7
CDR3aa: ASSILAGGLNEQY

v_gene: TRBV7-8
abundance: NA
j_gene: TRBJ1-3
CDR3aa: ASSLGVGGGNTIY

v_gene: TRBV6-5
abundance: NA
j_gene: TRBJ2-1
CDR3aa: ASTLTGVNEQF

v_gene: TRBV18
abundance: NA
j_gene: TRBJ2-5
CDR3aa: ASSPPSIRETQY